The 14 T cell receptor beta chains below come from one sample, sequenced in a study of blood T cell repertoires in COVID-19. Method: immunoSEQ multiplex PCR; TCRdb's copy keeps in-frame clones and lacks some. This repertoire shows about 59,000 clones, around 80% found once; its top ten account for 10% to 15%. Specimen: peripheral blood. The receptors were gathered from an elderly man with acute or convalescent COVID-19.

J is TRBJ2-1 and V is TRBV7-9, with a tentative D call TRBD2 (6 bases). The CDR3 totals 12 residues. Germline CDR1 SEHNR, CDR2 FQNEAQ (reference sequence). Trimming took 3 bases from V and 8 from J, leaving 8 bases between them. CDR3 sequence: CASSLGLYEQFF. CDR3 in DNA: TGTGCCAGCAGCTTGGGACTGTATGAGCAGTTCTTC. Filled out from reference TRBV7-9 and TRBJ2-1, the complete variable domain reads DTGVSQNPRHKITKRGQNVTFRCDPISEHNRLYWYRQTLGQGPEFLTYFQNEAQLEKSRLLSDRFSAERPKGSFSTLEIQRTEQGDSAMYLCASSLGLYEQFFGPGTRLTVL.

Regarding this clone: At the DNA level, this CDR3 is encoded by other sequences in the same sample as well. The V and J genes are TRBV7-2 and TRBJ2-7, with D possibly being TRBD1 (6 bases). Germline values: CDR1 SGHTA, CDR2 FQGNSA. Between the trimmed V and J ends, which lost 1 base and 2 bases, there was a span of 9 bases. CDR3 length: 14 amino acids. The CDR3 DNA sequence: TGTGCCAGCAGCTTAGTACAGGGACCCTACGAGCAGTACTTC. Its protein product is CASSLVQGPYEQYF.

This chain joins TRBV5-1 and TRBJ2-7; D is perhaps TRBD2 (6 bases). CDR3 size: 12 residues. In germline, CDR1 is SGHRS, CDR2 YFSETQ. Trimming stripped 5 bases from V and 6 bases from J, with 12 bases between. CDR3 loop: CASREGGSEQYF. The CDR3 nucleotides read TGCGCCAGCAGGGAGGGAGGAAGCGAGCAGTACTTC.

The gene calls are TRBV28 and TRBJ1-3; possibly TRBD1 for D (5 bases). Germline V gene lookup returns CDR1 MDHEN and CDR2 SYDVKM. The CDR3 sequence is 13 residues long. V lost 7 bases and J lost 7, with 14 bases in between. The CDR3, as DNA: TGTGCCAGCACCACGGGAGGGACGAACACCATATATTTT. Translated: CASTTGGTNTIYF.

This sequence joins TRBV7-8 and TRBJ1-1, with D possibly TRBD1 on 5 matching bases. The CDR3 has 13 amino acids. Per germline, CDR1 SGHVS and CDR2 FQNEAQ. V was trimmed by 2 bases and J by 3 bases, leaving 7 bases between them. Written as DNA, the CDR3 is TGTGCCAGCAGCTTATTGGGGCACACTGAAGCTTTCTTT. Amino acid sequence: CASSLLGHTEAFF. The variable domain in full, with the rest retrieved from reference TRBV7-8 and TRBJ1-1, is GAGVSQSPRYKVAKRGQDVALRCDPISGHVSLFWYQQALGQGPEFLTYFQNEAQLDKSGLPSDRFFAERPEGSVSTLKIQRTQQEDSAVYLCASSLLGHTEAFFGQGTRLTVV.

The gene calls are TRBV7-9 and TRBJ2-2; perhaps TRBD2 as D (6 bases). The V gene lost 4 bases and the J gene lost 1 base, with 10 bases spanning the gap. This CDR3 region has 15 residues. From germline, CDR1 is SEHNR and CDR2 FQNEAQ (reference sequence). CDR3 nucleotides: TGTGCCAGCAGCTCCTACGGGGGGAACACCGGGGAGCTGTTTTTT. As protein: CASSSYGGNTGELFF.

This clone occurred a few times. V and J are TRBV2 and TRBJ2-1; unclear D gene. Between the trimmed V and J ends, which lost 3 bases and 0 bases, there was a span of 9 bases. Germline V gives CDR1 SNHLY, CDR2 FYNNEI. CDR3 length equals 15 residues. CDR3 amino acids: CASSDFHSSYNEQFF. The CDR3 DNA follows: TGTGCCAGCAGTGATTTTCACTCCTCCTACAATGAGCAGTTCTTC.

The V gene is TRBV30, the J gene TRBJ2-7; possible D gene TRBD2, 5 bases. V lost 2 bases to trimming and J lost 3 bases, with 8 bases between them. This CDR3 spans 12 amino acids. Per germline, CDR1 GTSNPN and CDR2 SVGIG (reference sequence). The CDR3 loop is CAWSRGNYEQYF. CDR3 nucleotide sequence: TGTGCCTGGAGTCGGGGAAACTACGAGCAGTACTTC.

The chain is built from TRBV5-8 and TRBJ1-1; TRBD1 matches 7 bases. The germline CDR1 and CDR2 sequences are SGHTS and YDEGEE. This CDR3 contains 13 residues. Unmatched junction bases numbered 6, after V lost 2 bases and J lost 8 bases. For the CDR3, the DNA is TGTGCCAGCAGCTTTCGAGGGGGCATCGAAGCTTTCTTT. Its protein product is CASSFRGGIEAFF.

The rearrangement uses TRBV6-5 and TRBJ1-1, with D perhaps matching TRBD1 (6 bases). Germline V gives CDR1 MNHEY, CDR2 SVGAGI. This CDR3 spans 13 amino acids. The germline V and J ends were trimmed by 6 bases and 3 bases, with 11 bases remaining between them. CDR3 sequence: CASRKEGDTEAFF. The CDR3 region has the DNA TGTGCCAGCAGGAAAGAGGGGGACACTGAAGCTTTCTTT.

This chain connects TRBV2 to TRBJ1-1; a possible D gene is TRBD1 (6 bases). This CDR3 contains 16 residues. V lost 7 bases and J 5 bases, leaving 23 bases between the germline ends. Germline V gene lookup returns CDR1 SNHLY and CDR2 FYNNEI. CDR3 DNA: TGTGCCAGCAAAAAGGGCCCGGCGGCAGGGGAGACTGAAGCTTTCTTT. Its protein is CASKKGPAAGETEAFF. Using reference TRBV2 and TRBJ1-1 for the parts outside the CDR3, the full variable domain is EPEVTQTPSHQVTQMGQEVILRCVPISNHLYFYWYRQILGQKVEFLVSFYNNEISEKSEIFDDQFSVERPDGSNFTLKIRSTKLEDSAMYFCASKKGPAAGETEAFFGQGTRLTVV.

This clone has only a few counts. The chain couples TRBV28 to TRBJ2-1; perhaps TRBD2 as D (5 bases). The CDR3 loop spans 13 amino acids. The germline V and J ends were trimmed by 2 bases and 8 bases, with 10 bases remaining between them. The germline V gene has CDR1 MDHEN and CDR2 SYDVKM. The CDR3 here is CASSLLAADEQFF. The DNA of the CDR3 is TGTGCCAGCAGTTTACTTGCAGCGGATGAGCAGTTCTTC.

The V gene is TRBV6-1, the J gene TRBJ1-4; 8 positions agree with TRBD1. Germline V gives CDR1 MNHNS, CDR2 SASEGT. The trim removed 4 bases at V and 0 bases at J, leaving 10 bases unmatched. The CDR3 consists of 18 residues. The CDR3 here is CASSADRGRRATNEKLFF. CDR3 sequence (DNA): TGTGCCAGCAGTGCCGACAGGGGCCGCCGTGCAACTAATGAAAAACTGTTTTTT.

This chain joins TRBV6-5 and TRBJ2-4; 8 bases are shared with TRBD2. J gave up 10 bases and V 4 bases, and 6 bases lay outside the gene matches. The CDR3 sequence is 13 residues long. Per the germline V gene, CDR1 is MNHEY and CDR2 is SVGAGI. The CDR3 nucleotides are TGTGCCAGCAGTTTCATTAGCGGGGAGATTCAGTACTTC. Its protein product is CASSFISGEIQYF.